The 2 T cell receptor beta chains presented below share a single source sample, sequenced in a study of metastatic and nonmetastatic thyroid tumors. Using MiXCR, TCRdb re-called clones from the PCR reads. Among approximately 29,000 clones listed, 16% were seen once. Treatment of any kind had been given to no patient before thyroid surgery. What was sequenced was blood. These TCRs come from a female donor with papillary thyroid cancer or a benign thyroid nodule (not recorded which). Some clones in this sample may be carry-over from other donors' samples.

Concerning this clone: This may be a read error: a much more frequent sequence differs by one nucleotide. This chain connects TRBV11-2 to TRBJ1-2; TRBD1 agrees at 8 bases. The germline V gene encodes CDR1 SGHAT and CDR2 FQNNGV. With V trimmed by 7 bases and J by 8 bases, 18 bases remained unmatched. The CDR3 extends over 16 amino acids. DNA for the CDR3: TGTGCCAGCACCTCCCGGGGCGTCAGGGGGCTGCAGGGCTACACCTTC. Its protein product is CASTSRGVRGLQGYTF.

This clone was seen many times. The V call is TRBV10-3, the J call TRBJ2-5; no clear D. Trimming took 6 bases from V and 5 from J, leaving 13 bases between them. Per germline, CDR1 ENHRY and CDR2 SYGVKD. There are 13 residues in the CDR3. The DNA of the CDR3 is TGTGCCATCAGCAGTCAGCTTGGGGAGACCCAGTACTTC. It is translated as CAISSQLGETQYF.